These 24 T cell receptor beta chains originate from one sample sequenced in a study of cytomegalovirus exposure and HLA in healthy donors. This table comes from immunoSEQ multiplex PCR, and its TCRdb copy is limited to in-frame clones, with some not included. Of roughly 250,000 clones listed, 90% are singletons. The specimen sequenced was PBMCs. These receptors were taken from a young woman in good health and CMV-seronegative.

This chain links TRBV11-2 with TRBJ2-1; TRBD2 aligns across 8 bases. The CDR3 contains 17 residues. V lost 5 bases to trimming and J lost 4 bases; unmatched junction nucleotides: 13. Germline-derived CDR1 and CDR2 are SGHAT and FQNNGV. This CDR3 is CASSPTTKRGRYNEQFF. CDR3 sequence (DNA): TGTGCCAGCAGCCCTACAACTAAGCGGGGGAGGTACAATGAGCAGTTCTTC. The complete variable domain, with remaining parts taken from reference TRBV11-2 and TRBJ2-1, reads EAGVAQSPRYKIIEKRQSVAFWCNPISGHATLYWYQQILGQGPKLLIQFQNNGVVDDSQLPKDRFSAERLKGVDSTLKIQPAKLEDSAVYLCASSPTTKRGRYNEQFFGPGTRLTVL.

CDR3 sequence (DNA): TGCAGCGTAGTGGACAGTCCAACTAATGAAAAACTGTTTTTT. Its translation is CSVVDSPTNEKLFF. This sequence joins TRBV29-1 and TRBJ1-4; perhaps TRBD1 as D (6 bases). CDR3 length equals 14 residues. V lost 6 bases, J lost 0 bases, and 11 bases lay in between. CDR1 SQVTM and CDR2 ANQGSEA come from the germline V gene.

This rearrangement joins TRBV11-3 to TRBJ2-1; 9 nucleotides align to TRBD2. Unmatched junction bases numbered 14, after V lost 4 bases and J lost 7 bases. Per the germline V gene, CDR1 is SGHNT and CDR2 is YENEEA. The CDR3 has 17 residues. CDR3 in amino acids: CASSYPHSGGEMNEQFF. The CDR3 DNA reads as TGTGCCAGCAGCTACCCCCATAGCGGGGGAGAAATGAATGAGCAGTTCTTC.

The chain combines TRBV27 with TRBJ1-2, with 11 bases lining up with TRBD1. Losses at the gene ends were 6 bases for V and 2 bases for J; bases not matched to a gene: 11. The CDR3 sequence is 17 residues long. CDR1 MNHEY and CDR2 SMNVEV come from the germline V gene (reference sequence). The CDR3 sequence: CASSLSGQGVINYGYTF. In DNA form, the CDR3 reads TGTGCCAGCAGCCTCTCGGGACAGGGGGTTATCAACTATGGCTACACCTTC.

The sample holds a few counts of this clone. V and J are TRBV27 and TRBJ1-6; 8 bases are shared with TRBD1. The CDR3 totals 14 residues. J gave up 10 bases and V 6 bases, and 8 bases lay outside the gene matches. In germline, CDR1 is MNHEY, CDR2 SMNVEV (reference sequence). Here the CDR3 reads CASSYRDRWSPLHF. CDR3 bases: TGTGCCAGCAGCTACCGGGACAGGTGGTCACCCCTCCACTTT.

The CDR3 DNA sequence: TGTGCCAGTGCGGGGACTAGCGGAACCTACGAGCAGTACGTC. This codes for CASAGTSGTYEQYV. The chain recombines TRBV6-1 with TRBJ2-7, with 11 bases matching TRBD2. V lost 9 bases, J lost 2 bases, and 6 bases stayed unmatched. From germline, CDR1 is MNHNS and CDR2 SASEGT. The CDR3 totals 14 residues.

The DNA for the CDR3 is TGTGCCAGCAGCTTAAGACTAGGGAATAACAATGAGCAGTTCTTC. It specifies CASSLRLGNNNEQFF. This chain uses TRBV11-2 with TRBJ2-1; maybe TRBD2 (6 bases). Germline-derived CDR1 and CDR2 are SGHAT and FQNNGV. CDR3 size: 15 residues. Between the trimmed V and J ends, which lost 2 bases and 5 bases, there was a span of 13 bases.

The V gene is TRBV5-1, the J gene TRBJ2-2; 7 nucleotides line up with TRBD1. This CDR3 is 14 amino acids long. The germline V gene has CDR1 SGHRS and CDR2 YFSETQ. Trimming removed 6 bases from V and 3 bases from J; junction bases left unmatched: 5. For the CDR3, the DNA is TGCGCCAGCAACCCCCAGGGGGACACCGGGGAGCTGTTTTTT. It specifies CASNPQGDTGELFF.

The rearrangement uses TRBV7-2 and TRBJ1-2, with D possibly TRBD1 on 5 matching bases. Trimming shortened V by 5 bases and J by 10 bases, and 11 bases separated the two germline ends. The CDR3 runs to 11 residues. Germline CDR1 SGHTA, CDR2 FQGNSA. For the CDR3, the DNA is TGTGCCAGCAGCCAGGGACTGATCTACACCTTC. Amino acid sequence: CASSQGLIYTF.

The chain links TRBV6-6 to TRBJ2-2; unclear D gene. CDR3 length: 14 residues. With 6 bases removed from V and 4 bases from J, the gap between germline ends came to 12 bases. CDR1 MNHNY and CDR2 SVGAGI come from the germline V gene (reference sequence). CDR3 nucleotide sequence: TGTGCCAGCAGCCGCGAGGAGATCACCGGGGAGCTGTTTTTT. This codes for CASSREEITGELFF.

The chain links TRBV5-1 to TRBJ2-3; 7 nucleotides align to TRBD2. Germline lookup yields CDR1 SGHRS and CDR2 YFSETQ. This CDR3 has 18 residues. The V gene end was trimmed by 2 bases and the J gene end by 0 bases; junction bases not matched to a gene: 12. The CDR3 region is CASSFPPLAPTSTDTQYF. CDR3 sequence (DNA): TGCGCCAGCAGCTTCCCACCACTAGCGCCTACTAGCACAGATACGCAGTATTTT.

The chain carries TRBV5-3 and TRBJ2-3, with 10 bases fitting TRBD2. TRBV5-3 is filed as an ORF, its function uncertain. The CDR3 contains 15 residues. J was trimmed by 3 bases and V by 4 bases; bases with no gene match: 5. This CDR3 is CARSGPSGGTDTQYF. CDR3 DNA sequence: TGTGCCAGAAGCGGGCCTAGCGGGGGAACAGATACGCAGTATTTT.

This clone has more than one count but fewer than ten. The chain links TRBV4-1 to TRBJ1-2, with a weak D call TRBD1 (5 bases). The CDR3 spans 13 residues. Trimming took off 0 bases at V and 8 bases at J, with 10 bases between the two ends. Germline-derived CDR1 and CDR2 are MGHRA and YSYEKL. Here the CDR3 DNA reads TGCGCCAGCAGCCAAGATTTACAGGCGGGCTACACCTTC. This gives the protein CASSQDLQAGYTF.

The rearrangement links TRBV11-2 to TRBJ2-3; 9 bases map to TRBD1. The ends lost 4 bases at V and 7 bases at J; junction bases unmatched: 9. The CDR3 length is 15 residues. Germline V CDR1 and CDR2: SGHAT, FQNNGV. The CDR3 DNA follows: TGTGCCAGCAGCTACCTTGGGACAGGGAGGAATACGCAGTATTTT. This sequence encodes CASSYLGTGRNTQYF.

The chain joins TRBV2 to TRBJ1-5; D not certain. CDR3 length equals 14 residues. The germline gives CDR1 SNHLY, CDR2 FYNNEI. V was shortened by 7 bases and J by 0 bases, with 10 bases between the two germline ends. In DNA form, the CDR3 reads TGTGCCAGCACCGTCGGTTATAGCAATCAGCCCCAGCATTTT. Protein product: CASTVGYSNQPQHF.

A single count supports this clone. The J gene is TRBJ2-3, the V gene TRBV28; TRBD2 might be the D (7 bases). The germline V gene has CDR1 MDHEN and CDR2 SYDVKM. The CDR3 contains 16 residues. Trimming took off 5 bases at V and 3 bases at J, with 18 bases between the two ends. Here the CDR3 reads CASSTRGAGRTDTQYF. Written as DNA, the CDR3 is TGTGCCAGCAGTACCAGGGGAGCGGGGAGAACAGATACGCAGTATTTT.

V is TRBV18 and J is TRBJ2-5; TRBD1 matches at 9 bases. The CDR3 consists of 15 residues. The germline V gene encodes CDR1 KGHSH and CDR2 LQKENI. V lost 3 bases to trimming and J lost 5 bases; unmatched junction nucleotides: 7. This CDR3 reads CASSPGQGIHETQYF. The CDR3 DNA reads as TGTGCCAGCTCACCGGGACAGGGAATCCACGAGACCCAGTACTTC.

This chain joins TRBV27 and TRBJ2-7, with 7 nucleotides matching TRBD1. Germline V gene sequence: CDR1 MNHEY, CDR2 SMNVEV (reference sequence). V trimming: 6 bases; J trimming: 0 bases; junction bases outside the gene matches: 8. The CDR3 is made up of 15 amino acids. For the CDR3, the DNA is TGTGCCAGCAGCCCGACAGGGAGATACTCCTACGAGCAGTACGTC. It translates to CASSPTGRYSYEQYV.

The J gene is TRBJ2-7, the V gene TRBV6-5, with TRBD2 matching 7 bases. The CDR3 spans 14 residues. Losses at the gene ends were 0 bases for V and 6 bases for J; bases not matched to a gene: 5. CDR1 is MNHEY, CDR2 SVGAGI, per germline. In DNA, the CDR3 is TGTGCCAGCAGTTACTCCCAATCGGGGGGCGAGCAGTACTTC. Protein sequence: CASSYSQSGGEQYF.

The sample holds a few counts of this clone. The chain carries TRBV4-1 and TRBJ2-7; 10 positions match TRBD2. The J segment lost 4 bases and the V segment lost 4 bases, leaving 4 bases of the junction unmatched. The CDR3 is 14 amino acids. Per germline, CDR1 MGHRA and CDR2 YSYEKL. The CDR3 loop is CASSPVAGGYEQYV. CDR3 nucleotides: TGCGCCAGCAGCCCCGTAGCGGGGGGATACGAGCAGTACGTC.

In its sample, this clone was seen once. This rearrangement joins TRBV18 to TRBJ2-7, with a possible D match to TRBD2 (7 bases). The germline V and J ends were trimmed by 4 bases and 3 bases, with 13 bases remaining between them. Germline V lookup: CDR1 KGHSH, CDR2 LQKENI. This CDR3 is 14 amino acids long. CDR3 protein: CASSRGGVVYEQYV. CDR3 bases: TGTGCCAGCTCACGAGGGGGGGTCGTCTACGAGCAGTACGTC.

The chain recombines TRBV7-6 with TRBJ1-1; D is uncertain. Germline CDR1 and CDR2: SGHVS and FNYEAQ. The CDR3 contains 14 residues. Trimming cost V 8 bases and J 2 bases, with 15 bases left between them. The CDR3 here is CASGSRGPNTEAFF. The CDR3, as DNA: TGTGCCAGCGGGTCCCGGGGTCCTAACACTGAAGCTTTCTTT.

This chain joins TRBV5-6 and TRBJ2-7; D perhaps matches TRBD1 (7 bases). This CDR3 spans 13 amino acids. Trimming left V 6 bases short and J 3 bases short, with 13 bases between. CDR1 and CDR2 (germline): SGHDT, YYEEEE. The CDR3 region has the DNA TGTGCCAGCACCCGGAGGGGGCTCTACGAGCAGTACTTC. Protein: CASTRRGLYEQYF.

The chain has TRBV7-7 and TRBJ2-2; 9 nucleotides line up with TRBD1. Germline V gives CDR1 SSHAT, CDR2 FNYEAQ (reference sequence). CDR3 size: 15 residues. With 4 bases clipped from V and 5 bases from J, the junction kept 5 bases outside the gene matches. CDR3 nucleotide sequence: TGTGCCAGCAGCTCGGGACAGGGCCGTACCGGGGAGCTGTTTTTT. This translates into CASSSGQGRTGELFF.